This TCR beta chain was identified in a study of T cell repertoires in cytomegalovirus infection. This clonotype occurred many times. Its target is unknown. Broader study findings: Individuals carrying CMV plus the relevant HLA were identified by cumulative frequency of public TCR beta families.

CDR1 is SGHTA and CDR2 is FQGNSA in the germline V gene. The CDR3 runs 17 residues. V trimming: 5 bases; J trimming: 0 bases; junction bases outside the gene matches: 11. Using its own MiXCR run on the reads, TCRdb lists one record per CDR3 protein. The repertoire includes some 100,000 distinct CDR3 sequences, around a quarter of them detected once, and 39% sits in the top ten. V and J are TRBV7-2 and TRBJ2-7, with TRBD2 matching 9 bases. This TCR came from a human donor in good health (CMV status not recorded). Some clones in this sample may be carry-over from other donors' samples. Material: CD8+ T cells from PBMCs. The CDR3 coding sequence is TGTGCCAGCAGCCTCACCCCTAGCGGGGCGCGCTCCTACGAGCAGTACTTC. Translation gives CASSLTPSGARSYEQYF. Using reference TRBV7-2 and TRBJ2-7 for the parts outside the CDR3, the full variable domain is GAGVSQSPSNKVTEKGKDVELRCDPISGHTALYWYRQSLGQGLEFLIYFQGNSAPDKSGLPSDRFSAERTGGSVSTLTIQRTQQEDSAVYLCASSLTPSGARSYEQYFGPGTRLTVT.